The clone carrying this TCR beta chain was detected many times. Its antigen is not identified. Germline values: CDR1 SGHDN, CDR2 FVKESK. Trimming at V came to 4 bases and at J to 1 base, leaving 15 bases not matched to a gene. CDR3 length: 18 residues. A modified ARM-PCR protocol with three rounds of nested PCR amplified TCRbeta. A single record per CDR3 protein comes from TCRdb applying MiXCR to the multiplex PCR reads. The repertoire has under 95,000 distinct CDR3 sequences, more than 60% of them found once; the top ten carry 15%. This sample is drawn from a study of tumor and adjacent non-tumor tissue in lung cancer. This sample's RNA came from whole unsorted tissue. Study-wide points: Tumor tissue had significantly higher TCR diversity than normal lung.

The receptor was derived from a man in his 70s with non-small cell lung cancer. The sample comprised lung tumor tissue. The chain is built from TRBV14 and TRBJ2-5; 7 bases are shared with TRBD1. CDR3 protein: CASSPIAETGLSQETQYF. CDR3 nucleotide sequence: TGTGCCAGCAGCCCCATTGCGGAGACAGGGTTGAGCCAAGAGACCCAGTACTTC.